The subject of this entry is one TCR beta chain. Sequencing used immunoSEQ multiplex PCR; TCRdb keeps in-frame clones, though not all of them. The table lists about 380,000 clones, just over 95% of them singletons. The sample is drawn from a study of shared clonotypes between healthy human individuals. CDR3 length: 17 amino acids. The ends lost 3 bases at V and 3 bases at J; junction bases unmatched: 10. CDR1 LGHNA and CDR2 YNFKEQ come from the germline V gene. Sample: memory CD8+ T cells sorted from blood. The subset: CD45RO+ cells pooled with CCR7-negative TemRA cells. The sequence was collected from a man aged 25 to 45 in good health. V and J are TRBV4-2 and TRBJ2-7, with TRBD2 matching 11 bases. The CDR3 DNA reads TGTGCCAGCAGCCAGGATGTAGCGGGAGGGCTTGTCTACGAGCAGTACTTC. It specifies CASSQDVAGGLVYEQYF.